Sequencing of this T cell receptor beta chain was carried out in a study of T cells in Graves' hyperthyroidism and ophthalmopathy. Template material for amplifying TCR beta CDR3 regions consisted of RNA transcripts. HTBI primers drove first-round RT-PCR of the TCR CDR3. TCRdb itself ran the multiplex PCR reads through MiXCR, one entry per CDR3 protein. The sample records around 350,000 distinct CDR3 sequences, 13% being singletons. The CDR3 contains 15 residues. CDR1 and CDR2 from the germline V gene are SGDLS and YYNGEE. Trimming removed 0 bases at V and 2 bases at J, with 11 bases between. This chain links TRBV9 with TRBJ1-2, with D unresolved. Sequencing used blood. The sequence came from a woman in her late teens or twenties with Graves' hyperthyroidism. As DNA, the CDR3 is TGTGCCAGCAGCGTAGGTTCCGACCAAAACTATGGCTACACCTTC. Protein product: CASSVGSDQNYGYTF.